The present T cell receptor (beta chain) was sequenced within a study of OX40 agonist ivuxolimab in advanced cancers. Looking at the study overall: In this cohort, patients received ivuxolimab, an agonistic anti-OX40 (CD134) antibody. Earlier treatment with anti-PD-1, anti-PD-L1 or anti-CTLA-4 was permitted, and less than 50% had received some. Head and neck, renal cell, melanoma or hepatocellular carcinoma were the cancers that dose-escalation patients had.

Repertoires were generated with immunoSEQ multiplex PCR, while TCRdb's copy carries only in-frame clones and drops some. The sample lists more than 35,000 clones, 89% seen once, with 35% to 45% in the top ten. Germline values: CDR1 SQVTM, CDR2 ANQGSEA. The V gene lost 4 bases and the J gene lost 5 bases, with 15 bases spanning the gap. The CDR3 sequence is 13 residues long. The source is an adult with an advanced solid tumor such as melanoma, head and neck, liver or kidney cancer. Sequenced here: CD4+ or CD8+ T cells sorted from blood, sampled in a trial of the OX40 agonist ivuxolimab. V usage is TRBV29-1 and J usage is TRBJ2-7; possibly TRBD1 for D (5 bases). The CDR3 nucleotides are TGCAGCGTTGGCAAGGGGCCCCTAGACGAGCAGTACTTC. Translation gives CSVGKGPLDEQYF.